Detailed here is one T cell receptor (beta chain). Its antigen is unidentified. This table comes from immunoSEQ multiplex PCR, and its TCRdb copy is limited to in-frame clones, with some not included. The sample holds roughly 77,000 clones; roughly 90% are singletons and the top ten take 2.5%. This record comes from a study of graft-versus-host responses after intestinal transplantation. This receptor was taken from a human donor who received an intestinal transplant. The material sequenced was unstimulated CD8+ T cells sorted from spleen or lymph node cells, taken before intestinal transplant.

The CDR3 DNA reads TGTGCCAGCAGTTTAGCGGGGGGAGTATTCTACAATGAGCAGTTCTTC. Encoded protein: CASSLAGGVFYNEQFF. The rearrangement uses TRBV28 and TRBJ2-1, with 8 bases fitting TRBD2. Germline values: CDR1 MDHEN, CDR2 SYDVKM. V shed 2 bases, J shed 3 bases, and the junction held 6 bases outside the gene matches. The CDR3 contains 16 residues.